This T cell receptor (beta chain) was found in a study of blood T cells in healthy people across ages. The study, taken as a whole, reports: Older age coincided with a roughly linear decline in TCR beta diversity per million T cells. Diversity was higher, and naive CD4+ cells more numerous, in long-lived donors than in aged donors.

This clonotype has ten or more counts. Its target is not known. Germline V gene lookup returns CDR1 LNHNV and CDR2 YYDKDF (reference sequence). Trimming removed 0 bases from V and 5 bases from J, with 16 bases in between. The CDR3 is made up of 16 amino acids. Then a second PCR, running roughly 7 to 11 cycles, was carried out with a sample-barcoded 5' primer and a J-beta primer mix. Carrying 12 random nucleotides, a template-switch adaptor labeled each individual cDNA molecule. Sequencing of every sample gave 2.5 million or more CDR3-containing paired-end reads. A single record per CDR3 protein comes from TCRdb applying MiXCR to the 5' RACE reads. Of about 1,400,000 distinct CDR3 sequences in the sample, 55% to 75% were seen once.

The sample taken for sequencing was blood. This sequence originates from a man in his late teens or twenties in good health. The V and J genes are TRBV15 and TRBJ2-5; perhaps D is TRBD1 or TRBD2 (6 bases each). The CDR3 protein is CATSRELTGAAETQYF. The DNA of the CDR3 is TGTGCCACCAGCAGAGAACTAACGGGGGCTGCGGAGACCCAGTACTTC.